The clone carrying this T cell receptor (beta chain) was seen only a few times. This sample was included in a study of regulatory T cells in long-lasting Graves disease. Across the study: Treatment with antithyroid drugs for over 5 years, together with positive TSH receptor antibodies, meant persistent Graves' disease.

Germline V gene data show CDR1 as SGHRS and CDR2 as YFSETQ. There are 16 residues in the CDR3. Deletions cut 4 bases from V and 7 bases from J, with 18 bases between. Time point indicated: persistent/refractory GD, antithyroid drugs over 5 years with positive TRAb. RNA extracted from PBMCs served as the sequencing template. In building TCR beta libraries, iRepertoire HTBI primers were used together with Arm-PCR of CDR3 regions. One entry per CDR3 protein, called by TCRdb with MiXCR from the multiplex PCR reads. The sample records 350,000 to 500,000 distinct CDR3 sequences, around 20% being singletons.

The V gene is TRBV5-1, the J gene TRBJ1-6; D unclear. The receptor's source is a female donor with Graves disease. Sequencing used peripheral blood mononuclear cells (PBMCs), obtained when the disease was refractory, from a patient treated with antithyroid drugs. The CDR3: CASSHYGQNGNSPLHF. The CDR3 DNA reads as TGCGCCAGCAGCCATTACGGCCAGAACGGCAATTCACCCCTCCACTTT.